This entry concerns a single T cell receptor (beta chain). The antigen remains unidentified. The DNA ends 3 residues before the CDR3 does, and the rest of the CDR3 is filled in from the germline J gene. Clones were sequenced by immunoSEQ multiplex PCR, and TCRdb holds only the in-frame ones, with some missing. Its clone listing holds about 36,000 clones. The record originates from a study of T cells in women clearing cervical HPV infection. At the level of the study: Controls were women whose single incident HPV16 infection cleared within 12 months without precancer or cancer. Blood came at first lesion visit for cases, post-clearance for controls. Study results and limitations: TRBV6-7 relative abundance averaged approximately 0.1% in cases and 0.15% to 0.2% in controls. CIN3+ cases had significantly higher TCR richness than controls; evenness did not differ.

V was pared by 7 bases and J by 0 bases, with 16 bases between. CDR1 is MNHEY and CDR2 is SVGEGT in the germline V gene. The CDR3 loop spans 15 amino acids. The clonotype was recovered from a woman aged 18-70 years with a cervical HPV16 infection that either progressed to CIN3+ or cleared (not recorded which). The sample was blood buffy coat. The chain carries TRBV6-2 or TRBV6-3 and TRBJ2-7; tentative D call: TRBD2 (5 bases). This chain's CDR3 is CASKGQSGDSYEQYF. The sequenced part of the CDR3 DNA is TGTGCCAGCAAGGGCCAATCCGGGGACTCCTACGAG.